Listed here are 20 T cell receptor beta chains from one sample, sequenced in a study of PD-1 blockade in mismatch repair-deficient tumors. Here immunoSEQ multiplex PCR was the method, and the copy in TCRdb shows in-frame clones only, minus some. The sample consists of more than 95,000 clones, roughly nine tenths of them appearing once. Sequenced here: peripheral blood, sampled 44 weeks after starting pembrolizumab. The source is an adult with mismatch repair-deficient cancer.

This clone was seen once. CDR3 nucleotide sequence: TGCAGCGCCGAAGGGTCAGGGATGGGGACCCAGTACTTC. As protein: CSAEGSGMGTQYF. V gene TRBV29-1 combines with J gene TRBJ2-5; possible D gene TRBD1, 5 bases. CDR1 and CDR2 from the germline V gene are SQVTM and ANQGSEA. CDR3 length equals 13 residues. With 7 bases removed from V and 7 bases from J, the gap between germline ends came to 19 bases. Looking up the rest from reference TRBV29-1 and TRBJ2-5 gives the full variable domain: SAVISQKPSRDICQRGTSLTIQCQVDSQVTMMFWYRQQPGQSLTLIATANQGSEATYESGFVIDKFPISRPNLTFSTLTVSNMSPEDSSIYLCSAEGSGMGTQYFGPGTRLLVL.

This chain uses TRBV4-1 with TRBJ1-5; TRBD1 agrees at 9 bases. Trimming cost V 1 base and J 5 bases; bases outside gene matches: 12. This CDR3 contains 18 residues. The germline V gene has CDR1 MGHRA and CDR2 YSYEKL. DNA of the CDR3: TGCGCCAGCAGCCAAGTGTACAGGGGGCCCCGGCCGCATCAGCCCCAGCATTTT. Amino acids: CASSQVYRGPRPHQPQHF.

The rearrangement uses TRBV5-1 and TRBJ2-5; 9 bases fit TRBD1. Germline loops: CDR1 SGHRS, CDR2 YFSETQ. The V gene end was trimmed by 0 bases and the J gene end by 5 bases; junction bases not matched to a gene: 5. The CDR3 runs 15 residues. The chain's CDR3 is CASSLEQGARETQYF. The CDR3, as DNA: TGCGCCAGCAGCTTGGAACAGGGGGCCCGGGAGACCCAGTACTTC.

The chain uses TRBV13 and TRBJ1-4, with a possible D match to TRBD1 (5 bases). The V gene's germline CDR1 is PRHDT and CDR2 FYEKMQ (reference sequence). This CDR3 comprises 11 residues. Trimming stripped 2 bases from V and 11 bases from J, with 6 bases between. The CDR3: CASSLKGKLFF. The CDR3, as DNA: TGTGCCAGCAGCTTAAAGGGGAAACTGTTTTTT.

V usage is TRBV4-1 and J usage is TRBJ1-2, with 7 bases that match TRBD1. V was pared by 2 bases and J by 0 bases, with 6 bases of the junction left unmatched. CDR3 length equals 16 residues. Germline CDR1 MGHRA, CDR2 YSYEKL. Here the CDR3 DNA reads TGCGCCAGCAGCCAACCGAGGGGGCCCGCTAACTATGGCTACACCTTC. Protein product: CASSQPRGPANYGYTF.

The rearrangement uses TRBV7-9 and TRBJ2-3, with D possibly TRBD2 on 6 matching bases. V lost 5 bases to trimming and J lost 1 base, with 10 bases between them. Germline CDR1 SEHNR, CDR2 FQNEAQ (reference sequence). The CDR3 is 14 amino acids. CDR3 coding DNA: TGTGCCAGCAGCCGGCCGGGGGGCACAGATACGCAGTATTTT. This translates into CASSRPGGTDTQYF.

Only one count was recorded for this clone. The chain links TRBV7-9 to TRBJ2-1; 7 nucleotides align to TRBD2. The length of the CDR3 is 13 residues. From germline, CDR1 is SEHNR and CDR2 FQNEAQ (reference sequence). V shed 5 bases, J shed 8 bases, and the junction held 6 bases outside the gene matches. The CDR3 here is CASSRGLVYEQFF. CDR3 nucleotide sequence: TGTGCCAGCAGCAGAGGACTAGTTTATGAGCAGTTCTTC.

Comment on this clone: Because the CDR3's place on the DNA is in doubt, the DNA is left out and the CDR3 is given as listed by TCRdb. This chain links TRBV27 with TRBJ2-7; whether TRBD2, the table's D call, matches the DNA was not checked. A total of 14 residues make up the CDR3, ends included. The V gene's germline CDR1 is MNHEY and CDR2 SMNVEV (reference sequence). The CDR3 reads CASSLTFGAYEQYF.

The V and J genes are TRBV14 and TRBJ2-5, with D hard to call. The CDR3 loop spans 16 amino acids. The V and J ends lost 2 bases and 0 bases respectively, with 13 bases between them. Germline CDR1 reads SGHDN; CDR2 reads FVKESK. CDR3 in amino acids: CASSQPNRADQETQYF. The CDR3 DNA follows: TGTGCCAGCAGCCAACCGAATAGGGCAGACCAAGAGACCCAGTACTTC.

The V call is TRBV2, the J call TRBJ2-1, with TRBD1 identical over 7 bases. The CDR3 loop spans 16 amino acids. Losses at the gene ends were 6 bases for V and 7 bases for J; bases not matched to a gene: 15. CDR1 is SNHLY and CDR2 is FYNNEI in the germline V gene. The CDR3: CASSHGDREVLNEQFF. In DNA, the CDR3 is TGTGCCAGCAGCCACGGAGACAGGGAAGTGTTAAATGAGCAGTTCTTC.

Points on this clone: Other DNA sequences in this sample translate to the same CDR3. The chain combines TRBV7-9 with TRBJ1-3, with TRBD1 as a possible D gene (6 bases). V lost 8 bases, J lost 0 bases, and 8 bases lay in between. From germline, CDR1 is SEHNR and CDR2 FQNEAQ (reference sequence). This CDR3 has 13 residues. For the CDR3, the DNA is TGTGCCAGCTCCAGGGGCTCTGGAAACACCATATATTTT. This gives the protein CASSRGSGNTIYF.

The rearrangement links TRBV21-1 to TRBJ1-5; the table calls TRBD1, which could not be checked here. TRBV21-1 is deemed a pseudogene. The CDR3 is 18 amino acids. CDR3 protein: CASSTPSGLHSSNQPQHF. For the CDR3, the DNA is TGTGCCAGCAGCACCCCCTCTGGGCTTCATTCTAGCAATCAGCCCCAGCATTTT.

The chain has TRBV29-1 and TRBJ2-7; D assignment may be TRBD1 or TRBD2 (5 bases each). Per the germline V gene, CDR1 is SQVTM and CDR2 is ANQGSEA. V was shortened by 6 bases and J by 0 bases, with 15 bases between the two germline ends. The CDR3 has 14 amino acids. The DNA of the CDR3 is TGCAGCGTCGAGGGGCAGAGTAGCTCCTACGAGCAGTACTTC. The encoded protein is CSVEGQSSSYEQYF.

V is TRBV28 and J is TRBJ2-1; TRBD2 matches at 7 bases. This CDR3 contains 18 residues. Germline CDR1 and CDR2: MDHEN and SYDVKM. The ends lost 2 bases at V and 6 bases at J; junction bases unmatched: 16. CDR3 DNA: TGTGCCAGCAGTTTAGAGTACAATTTGGAGCGGGGAGGCAATGAGCAGTTCTTC. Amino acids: CASSLEYNLERGGNEQFF. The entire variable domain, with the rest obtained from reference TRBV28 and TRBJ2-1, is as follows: DVKVTQSSRYLVKRTGEKVFLECVQDMDHENMFWYRQDPGLGLRLIYFSYDVKMKEKGDIPEGYSVSREKKERFSLILESASTNQTSMYLCASSLEYNLERGGNEQFFGPGTRLTVL.

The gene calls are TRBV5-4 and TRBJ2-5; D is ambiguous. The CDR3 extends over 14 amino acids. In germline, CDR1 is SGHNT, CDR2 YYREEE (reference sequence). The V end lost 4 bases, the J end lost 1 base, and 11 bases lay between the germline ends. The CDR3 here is CASSPGGSQETQYF. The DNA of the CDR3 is TGTGCCAGCAGCCCAGGCGGCAGCCAAGAGACCCAGTACTTC.

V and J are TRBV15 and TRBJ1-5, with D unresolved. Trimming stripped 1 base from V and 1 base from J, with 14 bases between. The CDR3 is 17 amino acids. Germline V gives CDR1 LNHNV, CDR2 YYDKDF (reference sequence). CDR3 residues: CATSRVPLARSNQPQHF. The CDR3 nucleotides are TGTGCCACCAGCAGAGTGCCCTTAGCTCGGAGCAATCAGCCCCAGCATTTT.

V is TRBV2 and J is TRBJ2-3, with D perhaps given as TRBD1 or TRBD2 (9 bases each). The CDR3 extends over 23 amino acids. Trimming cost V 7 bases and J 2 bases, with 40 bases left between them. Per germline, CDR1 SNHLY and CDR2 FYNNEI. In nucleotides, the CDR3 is TGTGCCAGCACCGGACTCGACAGGGGGGTGCCACGGGGCAGCGGGAGGTACACAGATACGCAGTATTTT. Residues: CASTGLDRGVPRGSGRYTDTQYF.

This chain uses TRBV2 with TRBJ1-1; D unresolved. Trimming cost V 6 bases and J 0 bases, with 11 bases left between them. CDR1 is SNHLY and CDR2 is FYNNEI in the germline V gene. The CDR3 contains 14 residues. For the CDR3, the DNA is TGTGCCAGCAGAGCTACAGCCATGAACACTGAAGCTTTCTTT. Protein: CASRATAMNTEAFF.

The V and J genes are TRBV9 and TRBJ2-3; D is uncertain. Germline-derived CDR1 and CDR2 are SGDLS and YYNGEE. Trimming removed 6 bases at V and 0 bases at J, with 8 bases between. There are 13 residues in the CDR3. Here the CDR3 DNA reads TGTGCCAGCACAGGATCTAGCACAGATACGCAGTATTTT. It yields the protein CASTGSSTDTQYF.

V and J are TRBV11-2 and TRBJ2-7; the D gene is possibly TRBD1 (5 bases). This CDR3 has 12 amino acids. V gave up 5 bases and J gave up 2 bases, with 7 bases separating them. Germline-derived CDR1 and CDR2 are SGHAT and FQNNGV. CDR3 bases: TGTGCCAGCAGCACAGGACCCTACGAGCAGTACTTC. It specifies CASSTGPYEQYF.